This TCR beta chain was obtained from a study of cytomegalovirus exposure and HLA in healthy donors. General study points: There was a cluster of highly shared sequence variants that was likely a sequencing artifact. Trimming of TCR beta V- and J-genes showed a link, identified in a later analysis, to a missense DCLRE1C variant. Rarity marked most TCR sequences, yet some public TCRs occurred in many donors.

On this clone itself: Its antigen remains unidentified.

Germline V CDR1 and CDR2: SGHDN, FVKESK. The CDR3 length is 15 residues. V was pared by 1 base and J by 8 bases, with 15 bases between. Use of 60 Vbeta and 13 Jbeta primers characterized the PCR. The repertoire was sequenced with immunoSEQ multiplex PCR; TCRdb's copy has only in-frame clones and lacks some. The repertoire holds about 150,000 clones, with around 75% as singletons. The sequenced sample was PBMCs. The clonotype originates from a male donor in good health and CMV-seronegative. J is TRBJ2-1 and V is TRBV14, with a possible D match to TRBD1 (5 bases). The CDR3 is CASSQGQLSIDEQFF. CDR3 bases: TGTGCCAGCAGCCAAGGACAGCTATCAATCGATGAGCAGTTCTTC.